Presented here are 24 T cell receptor beta chains from one specimen sequenced in a study of vaccination and CD4 T cells after COVID-19. The Oncomine TCR Beta short-read assay was what sequenced the DNA obtained from cultured CD4+ T cells. From the PCR reads, TCRdb called clonotypes with MiXCR, one entry per CDR3 protein. Of 16,000 or so distinct CDR3 sequences in the sample, 53% were seen once. The treatment was: approximately 9-day PBMC culture with coronavirus spike peptide pools or control peptides (ViraFEST assay). Their antigens are not known. Sequenced sample: CD4+ T cells from blood, cultured in vitro. The source of these receptors is a human donor who had recovered from COVID-19.

Here the CDR3 reads CASSSQGPANTGELFF. In DNA, the CDR3 is TGTGCCAGCAGCTCACAGGGGCCCGCGAACACCGGGGAGCTGTTTTTT. The chain links TRBV7-9 to TRBJ2-2; 7 bases line up with TRBD1. Germline values: CDR1 SEHNR, CDR2 FQNEAQ (reference sequence). CDR3 size: 16 residues. Germline trimming cut 4 bases from V and 0 bases from J; bases unmatched to any gene: 5.

There are a few counts of this clonotype. The chain carries TRBV24-1 and TRBJ2-5; either TRBD1 or TRBD2 may supply D (7 bases each). CDR3 length: 16 residues. CDR1 KGHDR and CDR2 SFDVKD come from the germline V gene. V was shortened by 3 bases and J by 2 bases, with 15 bases between the two germline ends. CDR3 sequence (DNA): TGTGCCACCAGTGATATTTCAGGGGGGGATCAAGAGACCCAGTACTTC. The encoded protein is CATSDISGGDQETQYF.

With regard to this clonotype: Because the CDR3's place on the DNA is in doubt, the DNA is left out and the CDR3 is given as listed by TCRdb. The V gene is TRBV20-1, the J gene TRBJ2-3; the DNA was not compared with TRBD2, the D call given in the table. In germline, CDR1 is DFQATT, CDR2 SNEGSKA (reference sequence). The CDR3 region is 16 residues in length, termini included. This CDR3 reads CSSSGLAAHMADTQYF.

The rearrangement joins TRBV6-2 or TRBV6-3 to TRBJ1-1; D is perhaps TRBD1 (5 bases). Germline CDR1 reads MNHEY; CDR2 reads SVGEGT. V lost 6 bases and J 11 bases, leaving 19 bases between the germline ends. The CDR3 contains 13 residues. CDR3 coding DNA: TGTGCCAGCAGCAGTCAAGGGGCCGGGGTGGCTTTCTTT. It translates to CASSSQGAGVAFF.

A few counts support this clonotype. The chain couples TRBV28 to TRBJ1-5; D unresolved. Germline CDR1 is MDHEN and CDR2 is SYDVKM. V was clipped by 2 bases and J by 0 bases, with 14 bases between them. The CDR3 is 17 amino acids. The CDR3 region is CASSLPPSGYSNQPQHF. The CDR3 region has the DNA TGTGCCAGCAGTTTACCGCCCAGCGGGTATAGCAATCAGCCCCAGCATTTT.

The chain combines TRBV24-1 with TRBJ2-3, with D unclear. Trimming cost V 3 bases and J 2 bases, with 17 bases left between them. Looked up from germline, CDR1 is KGHDR and CDR2 is SFDVKD. This CDR3 has 17 amino acids. CDR3 amino acids: CATSDPAYTTTTDTQYF. The CDR3, as DNA: TGTGCCACCAGTGATCCGGCCTACACGACAACCACAGATACGCAGTATTTT.

The V call is TRBV25-1, the J call TRBJ1-6; D is perhaps TRBD1 (5 bases). Between the trimmed V and J ends, which lost 7 bases and 4 bases, there was a span of 14 bases. The CDR3 loop spans 15 amino acids. CDR1 and CDR2 (germline): MGHDK, SYGVNS. CDR3 protein: CASKEGNGYNSPLHF. The CDR3 region has the DNA TGTGCCAGCAAAGAGGGGAACGGGTATAATTCACCCCTCCACTTT.

This chain links TRBV20-1 with TRBJ1-6; no firm D call. This CDR3 region has 16 residues. Deletions cut 0 bases from V and 7 bases from J, with 16 bases between. Germline V gene lookup returns CDR1 DFQATT and CDR2 SNEGSKA (reference sequence). The CDR3 region is CSARETPGRKNSPLHF. CDR3 DNA sequence: TGCAGTGCTAGAGAGACCCCGGGCAGAAAAAATTCACCCCTCCACTTT.

The chain links TRBV28 to TRBJ2-5; D uncertain. This CDR3 has 14 amino acids. CDR1 MDHEN and CDR2 SYDVKM come from the germline V gene. The V end was cut by 2 bases, the J end by 2 bases, with 9 bases between. The CDR3 nucleotides are TGTGCCAGCAGTTTAAGGGTTAGGCAAGAGACCCAGTACTTC. Translating it yields CASSLRVRQETQYF.

This clonotype was seen a few times. The gene calls are TRBV10-3 and TRBJ2-1; 8 nucleotides line up with TRBD1. Germline lookup yields CDR1 ENHRY and CDR2 SYGVKD. V was clipped by 4 bases and J by 5 bases; unmatched bases: 1. This CDR3 is built from 13 residues. Here the CDR3 reads CAISATGDNEQFF. CDR3 DNA: TGTGCCATCAGTGCGACAGGGGACAATGAGCAGTTCTTC.

This clonotype was detected a few times. The V call is TRBV28, the J call TRBJ1-2; 8 bases match TRBD1. V dropped 6 bases and J dropped 4; count of bases not matched to a gene: 10. The germline V gene has CDR1 MDHEN and CDR2 SYDVKM. The CDR3 is 15 residues long. CDR3 protein: CASREPDRGGYGYTF. As DNA, the CDR3 is TGTGCCAGCAGAGAGCCCGACAGGGGCGGCTATGGCTACACCTTC.

CDR3 loop: CAISESTGSLRGYTF. The CDR3 DNA sequence: TGTGCCATCAGTGAGTCGACAGGAAGTCTCCGTGGCTACACCTTC. V and J are TRBV10-3 and TRBJ1-2; D might be TRBD1 (6 bases). V lost 0 bases and J lost 7, with 15 bases in between. This CDR3 contains 15 residues. CDR1 is ENHRY and CDR2 is SYGVKD in the germline V gene.

The CDR3 reads CASSPYGGFYNEQFF. The CDR3 bases are TGTGCCAGCAGCCCGTATGGAGGGTTCTACAATGAGCAGTTCTTC. The chain joins TRBV27 to TRBJ2-1; TRBD2 is a possible D gene (6 bases). V was shortened by 6 bases and J by 3 bases, with 15 bases between the two germline ends. Germline V CDR1 and CDR2: MNHEY, SMNVEV (reference sequence). This CDR3 is 15 amino acids long.

This chain joins TRBV7-8 and TRBJ1-2, with a weak D call TRBD1 (6 bases). The length of the CDR3 is 19 residues. Germline V gives CDR1 SGHVS, CDR2 FQNEAQ. The V end lost 0 bases, the J end lost 0 bases, and 20 bases lay between the germline ends. The CDR3 DNA is TGTGCCAGCAGCTTAGCGGGGGCCGGAGAGGTAAAGGCTAACTATGGCTACACCTTC. Protein product: CASSLAGAGEVKANYGYTF.

The DNA for the CDR3 is TGCAGTGCTATCTCCTGGCCGACGTCCACAGATACGCAGTATTTT. The encoded protein is CSAISWPTSTDTQYF. The genes are TRBV20-1 and TRBJ2-3; no reliable D call. The V end was cut by 4 bases, the J end by 2 bases, with 16 bases between. This CDR3 is 15 amino acids long. The germline gives CDR1 DFQATT, CDR2 SNEGSKA (reference sequence).

Within the sample, this clonotype is medium-sized (0.01 to 0.1%). The chain is built from TRBV18 and TRBJ1-6; 8 bases align to TRBD1. CDR3 length equals 20 residues. The germline CDR1 and CDR2 sequences are KGHSH and LQKENI. V was pared by 3 bases and J by 0 bases, with 13 bases of the junction left unmatched. Here the CDR3 DNA reads TGTGCCAGCTCACCCCGGGACAGGCCAGCCAAGAGCTCCTATAATTCACCCCTCCACTTT. Protein: CASSPRDRPAKSSYNSPLHF. Filled out from reference TRBV18 and TRBJ1-6, the complete variable domain reads NAGVMQNPRHLVRRRGQEARLRCSPMKGHSHVYWYRQLPEEGLKFMVYLQKENIIDESGMPKERFSAEFPKEGPSILRIQQVVRGDSAAYFCASSPRDRPAKSSYNSPLHFGNGTRLTVT.

The gene calls are TRBV7-8 and TRBJ2-2; 8 bases agree with TRBD1. There are 16 residues in the CDR3. CDR1 is SGHVS, CDR2 FQNEAQ, per germline. The V and J ends lost 4 bases and 1 base, in that order; junction bases with no gene match: 5. The CDR3 loop reads CASSSTGTGNTGELFF. The CDR3 nucleotides read TGTGCCAGCAGCTCGACCGGGACAGGGAACACCGGGGAGCTGTTTTTT. Full variable domain (rest looked up from reference TRBV7-8 and TRBJ2-2): GAGVSQSPRYKVAKRGQDVALRCDPISGHVSLFWYQQALGQGPEFLTYFQNEAQLDKSGLPSDRFFAERPEGSVSTLKIQRTQQEDSAVYLCASSSTGTGNTGELFFGEGSRLTVL.

This sequence joins TRBV4-2 and TRBJ2-7; D assignment may be TRBD1 or TRBD2 (6 bases each). CDR3 length: 13 residues. Germline assignment: CDR1 LGHNA and CDR2 YNFKEQ. The V end was cut by 2 bases, the J end by 5 bases, with 10 bases between. CDR3 bases: TGTGCCAGCAGCCAACAGAGGGGGGACGAGCAGTACTTC. It specifies CASSQQRGDEQYF.

This clonotype showed up just a few times. V and J are TRBV15 and TRBJ1-2; 8 bases align to TRBD1. With V trimmed by 4 bases and J by 5 bases, 6 bases remained unmatched. The CDR3 loop spans 14 amino acids. From germline, CDR1 is LNHNV and CDR2 YYDKDF (reference sequence). The CDR3 region is CATSKLGQEYGYTF. The CDR3 bases are TGTGCCACCAGCAAACTGGGACAGGAATATGGCTACACCTTC.

This chain uses TRBV11-3 with TRBJ2-6; D gene ambiguous. Germline V gene data show CDR1 as SGHNT and CDR2 as YENEEA. The germline V and J ends were trimmed by 0 bases and 0 bases, with 15 bases remaining between them. This CDR3 comprises 19 residues. CDR3 DNA sequence: TGTGCCAGCAGCTTAGAACTTAGTAGATACGGCTCTGGGGCCAACGTCCTGACTTTC. This translates into CASSLELSRYGSGANVLTF.

The chain joins TRBV2 to TRBJ1-5, with TRBD1 as a possible D gene (5 bases). V lost 8 bases and J lost 2, with 10 bases in between. Per germline, CDR1 SNHLY and CDR2 FYNNEI. The CDR3 sequence is 13 residues long. CDR3 in DNA: TGTGCCAGCCAGGGCAGCCGCAATCAGCCCCAGCATTTT. This codes for CASQGSRNQPQHF. Filled out from reference TRBV2 and TRBJ1-5, the complete variable domain reads EPEVTQTPSHQVTQMGQEVILRCVPISNHLYFYWYRQILGQKVEFLVSFYNNEISEKSEIFDDQFSVERPDGSNFTLKIRSTKLEDSAMYFCASQGSRNQPQHFGDGTRLSIL.

The J gene is TRBJ1-1, the V gene TRBV28, with D maybe TRBD1 (5 bases). Germline V gene data show CDR1 as MDHEN and CDR2 as SYDVKM. There are 15 residues in the CDR3. Trimming stripped 6 bases from V and 0 bases from J, with 14 bases between. The CDR3 sequence is CASRTAGNMNTEAFF. The DNA for the CDR3 is TGTGCCAGCAGAACAGCAGGGAATATGAACACTGAAGCTTTCTTT.

The V call is TRBV10-2, the J call TRBJ2-1; perhaps TRBD2 as D (6 bases). Germline-derived CDR1 and CDR2 are WSHSY and SAAADI. This CDR3 contains 16 residues. The germline V and J ends were trimmed by 8 bases and 7 bases, with 24 bases remaining between them. For the CDR3, the DNA is TGCGCCAGCGCCCCCGTAACAGCCCCACGGGGGAATGAGCAGTTCTTC. Amino acid sequence: CASAPVTAPRGNEQFF.

The chain combines TRBV19 with TRBJ1-5; D is uncertain. Germline CDR1 and CDR2: LNHDA and SQIVND (reference sequence). The CDR3 runs to 16 residues. The V end lost 4 bases, the J end lost 6 bases, and 19 bases lay between the germline ends. The chain's CDR3 is CASSTRSLAMGQPQHF. CDR3 coding DNA: TGTGCCAGTAGTACCCGATCGCTCGCGATGGGTCAGCCCCAGCATTTT.